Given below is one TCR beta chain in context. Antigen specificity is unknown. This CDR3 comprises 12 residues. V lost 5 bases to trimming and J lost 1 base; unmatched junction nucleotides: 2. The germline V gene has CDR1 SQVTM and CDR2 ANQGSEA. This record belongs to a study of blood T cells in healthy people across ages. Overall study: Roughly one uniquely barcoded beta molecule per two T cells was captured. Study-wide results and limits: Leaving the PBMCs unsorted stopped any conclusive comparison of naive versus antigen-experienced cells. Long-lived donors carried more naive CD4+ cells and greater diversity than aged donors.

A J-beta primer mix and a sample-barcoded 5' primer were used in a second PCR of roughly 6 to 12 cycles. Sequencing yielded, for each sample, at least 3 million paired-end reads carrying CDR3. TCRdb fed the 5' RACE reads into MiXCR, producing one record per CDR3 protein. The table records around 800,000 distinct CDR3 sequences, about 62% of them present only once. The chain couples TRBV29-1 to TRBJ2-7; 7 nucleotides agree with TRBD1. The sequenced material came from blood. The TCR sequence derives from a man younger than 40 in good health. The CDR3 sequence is CSVRDSSYEQYF. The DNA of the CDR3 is TGCAGCGTTAGGGACAGTTCCTACGAGCAGTACTTC.